This TCR beta chain was captured by sequencing in a study of blood T cell repertoires in COVID-19. Looking at the study overall: Researchers got acute and convalescent COVID-19 samples from the United States, Italy and Spain. T cells, B-cell-depleted T cells, or PBMCs supplied cDNA or gDNA.

This CDR3 spans 13 amino acids. CDR1 and CDR2 (germline): SGHKS, YYEKEE (reference sequence). Deletions cut 4 bases from V and 8 bases from J, with 15 bases between. Per the authors' pipeline: For nucleated cells, counts were estimated from reference gene primer amplification. TCRdb's copy holds only in-frame clones and misses some; the assay was immunoSEQ multiplex PCR. V and J calls and clone size follow that table, whereas D and trimming were derived from the DNA. The sample carries some 35,000 clones, roughly four fifths recorded once. The sample was peripheral blood. The TCR comes from an elderly man with active or convalescent COVID-19. The V call is TRBV5-5, the J call TRBJ1-1; D is undetermined. CDR3 DNA: TGTGCCAGCAGCCTAGACCTACTCTCGGAAGCTTTCTTT. Translating gives CASSLDLLSEAFF.